The 10 T cell receptor beta chains listed next were all sequenced from one sample in a study of blood T cell repertoires in COVID-19. Profiled with immunoSEQ multiplex PCR; TCRdb holds only in-frame clones, not every one. The data show about 80,000 clones, with around 83% seen just once and roughly 9% held by the top ten. Input material: peripheral blood. All receptors come from a human donor in a cohort sampled during active COVID-19.

The sample holds a few counts of this clone. The chain joins TRBV6-6 to TRBJ2-7, with 10 nucleotides matching TRBD1. The CDR3 loop spans 15 amino acids. Germline trimming cut 6 bases from V and 4 bases from J; bases unmatched to any gene: 9. CDR1 and CDR2 (germline): MNHNY, SVGAGI (reference sequence). The CDR3: CASRLIGQGGYEQYF. CDR3 bases: TGTGCCAGCAGGCTAATTGGACAGGGGGGATACGAGCAGTACTTC.

V is TRBV4-1 and J is TRBJ2-3; no reliable D call. The CDR3 has 15 residues. Between the trimmed V and J ends, which lost 0 bases and 1 base, there was a span of 8 bases. From germline, CDR1 is MGHRA and CDR2 YSYEKL. DNA for the CDR3: TGCGCCAGCAGCCAAGAACGACTCCGCACAGATACGCAGTATTTT. Encoded protein: CASSQERLRTDTQYF.

The chain is built from TRBV9 and TRBJ2-7, with D perhaps TRBD1 (6 bases). V was clipped by 3 bases and J by 2 bases, with 15 bases between them. The length of the CDR3 is 15 residues. Germline CDR1 SGDLS, CDR2 YYNGEE. The CDR3 coding sequence is TGTGCCAGCAGCGCTGGACAGCGCCTCACCTACGAGCAGTACTTC. Translated: CASSAGQRLTYEQYF.

The chain links TRBV5-1 to TRBJ2-5, with 7 bases that match TRBD2. The trim removed 7 bases at V and 1 base at J, leaving 7 bases unmatched. Germline V lookup: CDR1 SGHRS, CDR2 YFSETQ. There are 14 residues in the CDR3. Here the CDR3 DNA reads TGCGCCAGCGTGGTTGGGGGGGTCCAAGAGACCCAGTACTTC. This translates into CASVVGGVQETQYF.

This clone has only one observation. The rearrangement joins TRBV10-3 to TRBJ1-6, with 10 bases matching TRBD1. This CDR3 region has 15 residues. Germline-derived CDR1 and CDR2 are ENHRY and SYGVKD. J lost 6 bases, V lost 5 bases, and 4 bases had no gene match. The CDR3 region has the DNA TGTGCCATCAGTAGACAGGGGGCAGCTAATTCACCCCTCCACTTT. Residues: CAISRQGAANSPLHF.

The rearrangement uses TRBV27 and TRBJ1-2; a weak D match, TRBD1 (6 bases). This CDR3 is built from 17 residues. CDR1 and CDR2 from the germline V gene are MNHEY and SMNVEV (reference sequence). Trimming cost V 3 bases and J 6 bases, with 23 bases left between them. The CDR3 reads CASSLGAPQGLADGYTF. In nucleotides, the CDR3 is TGTGCCAGCAGTTTGGGGGCCCCACAGGGTCTCGCCGATGGCTACACCTTC.

The V call is TRBV3-1 (or the pseudogene TRBV3-2), the J call TRBJ1-6, with 9 positions matching TRBD1. V trimming: 3 bases; J trimming: 10 bases; junction bases outside the gene matches: 4. The CDR3 spans 14 residues. Germline loops: CDR1 LGHDT, CDR2 YNNKEL (reference sequence). The CDR3 loop reads CASSQRTGVSPLHF. The CDR3 DNA sequence: TGTGCCAGCAGCCAGAGGACAGGGGTCTCACCCCTCCACTTT.

The V gene is TRBV5-4, the J gene TRBJ2-1; TRBD2 matches 12 bases. In germline, CDR1 is SGHNT, CDR2 YYREEE (reference sequence). This CDR3 has 15 amino acids. Losses at the gene ends were 5 bases for V and 7 bases for J; bases not matched to a gene: 7. The CDR3 sequence is CASRSRLAGENEQFF. The CDR3 region has the DNA TGTGCCAGCAGATCTAGACTAGCGGGAGAGAATGAGCAGTTCTTC.

This clone was observed a handful of times. The CDR3 protein is CASSLSGQGGETQYF. CDR3 DNA: TGTGCCAGCAGTTTATCGGGACAGGGCGGAGAGACCCAGTACTTC. This chain connects TRBV28 to TRBJ2-5, with 9 bases matching TRBD1. The CDR3 covers 15 residues. Germline trimming cut 1 base from V and 4 bases from J; bases unmatched to any gene: 4. Germline CDR1 is MDHEN and CDR2 is SYDVKM. Combining the CDR3 with reference TRBV28 and TRBJ2-5 gives the whole variable domain DVKVTQSSRYLVKRTGEKVFLECVQDMDHENMFWYRQDPGLGLRLIYFSYDVKMKEKGDIPEGYSVSREKKERFSLILESASTNQTSMYLCASSLSGQGGETQYFGPGTRLLVL.

The rearrangement links TRBV27 to TRBJ2-7; 8 bases are shared with TRBD1. This CDR3 is 13 amino acids long. The J segment lost 2 bases and the V segment lost 6 bases, leaving 3 bases of the junction unmatched. CDR1 and CDR2 (germline): MNHEY, SMNVEV (reference sequence). Here the CDR3 reads CASRRQGTYEQYF. CDR3 DNA: TGTGCCAGCAGGCGACAGGGGACCTACGAGCAGTACTTC.